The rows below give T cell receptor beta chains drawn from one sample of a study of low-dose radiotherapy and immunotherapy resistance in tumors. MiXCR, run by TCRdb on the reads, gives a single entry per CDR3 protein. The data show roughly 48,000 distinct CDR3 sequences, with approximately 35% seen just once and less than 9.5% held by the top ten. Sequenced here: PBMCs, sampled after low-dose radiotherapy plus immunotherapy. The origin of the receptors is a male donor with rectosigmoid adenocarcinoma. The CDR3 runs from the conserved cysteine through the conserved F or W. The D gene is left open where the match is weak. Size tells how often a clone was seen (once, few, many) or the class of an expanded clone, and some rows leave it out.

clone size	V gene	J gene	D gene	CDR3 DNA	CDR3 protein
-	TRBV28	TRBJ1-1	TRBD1	TGTGCCAGCAGTTGGACAGGGAGGATGGGCACTGAAGCTTTCTTT	CASSWTGRMGTEAFF
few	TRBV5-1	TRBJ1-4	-	TGCGCCAGCAGTCCCCTTGATAATGAAAAACTGTTTTTT	CASSPLDNEKLFF
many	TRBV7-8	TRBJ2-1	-	TGTGCCAGCAGCTCCAAGGGTGGGGCGGCAAGCTCCTACAATGAGCAGTTCTTC	CASSSKGGAASSYNEQFF
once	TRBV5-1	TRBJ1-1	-	TGCGCCAGCAGCTTGGTTCCCGGGACGGAGAACACTGAAGCTTTCTTT	CASSLVPGTENTEAFF
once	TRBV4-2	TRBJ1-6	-	TGTGCCAGCAGCCAAGATGGGCAGGGGTTGAATAATTCACCCCTCCACTTT	CASSQDGQGLNNSPLHF
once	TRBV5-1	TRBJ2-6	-	TGCGCCAGCAGCTCCCAGGGGAGTTTCTCTGGGGCCAACGTCCTGACTTTC	CASSSQGSFSGANVLTF
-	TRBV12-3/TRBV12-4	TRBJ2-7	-	TGTGCCAGCAGTTTATTCGGGGGGCTCTCCTACGAGCAGTACTTC	CASSLFGGLSYEQYF
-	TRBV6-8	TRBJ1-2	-	TGTGCCAGCAGGCCCGAAGGGGATGGCTACACCTTC	CASRPEGDGYTF
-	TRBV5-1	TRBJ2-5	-	TGCGCCAGCAGCTTCGGGCCGACCGGGACCCAAGAGACCCAGTACTTC	CASSFGPTGTQETQYF
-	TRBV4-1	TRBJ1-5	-	TGCGCCAGCAGCCGAAGCAGGGTTGCCCCCCAGCATTTT	CASSRSRVAPQHF
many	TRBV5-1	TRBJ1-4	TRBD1	TGCGCCAGCAGCCCCGGGACAGCCTCTAATGAAAAACTGTTTTTT	CASSPGTASNEKLFF
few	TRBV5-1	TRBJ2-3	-	TGCGCCAGCAGAACCGACCAGGGACCGCGGGATACGCAGTATTTT	CASRTDQGPRDTQYF
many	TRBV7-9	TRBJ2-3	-	TGTGCCAGCAGCTTAGTCTTTTTGTCGAAAGATACGCAGTATTTT	CASSLVFLSKDTQYF
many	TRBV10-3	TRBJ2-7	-	TGTGCCATCAGGATCGACGGGGAGAGCTCCTACGAGCAGTACTTC	CAIRIDGESSYEQYF
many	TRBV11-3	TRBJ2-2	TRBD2	TGTGCCAGCAGCCCCTGGACTAGCGGGGACACCGGGGAGCTGTTTTTT	CASSPWTSGDTGELFF
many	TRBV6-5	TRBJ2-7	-	TGTGCCAGCAGATCCGGGACCGGGGGTGCCTACGAGCAGTACTTC	CASRSGTGGAYEQYF
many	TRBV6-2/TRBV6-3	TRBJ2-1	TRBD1	TGTGCCAGCAAGGCAGGGGGCCGGAATGAGCAGTTCTTC	CASKAGGRNEQFF
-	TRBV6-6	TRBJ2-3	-	TGTGCCGCCACCCGTAGCGGAGACTTCACAGATACGCAGTATTTT	CAATRSGDFTDTQYF
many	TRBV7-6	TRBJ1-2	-	TGTGCCAGCAGCTTAGGGCAGGGATCTAACTATGGCTACACCTTC	CASSLGQGSNYGYTF
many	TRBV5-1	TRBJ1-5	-	TGCGCCAGCAGCTTAACAACAGGGCCCAATCAGCCCCAGCATTTT	CASSLTTGPNQPQHF
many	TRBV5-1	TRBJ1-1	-	TGCGCCAGCAACCACGGGGACATGAACACTGAAGCTTTCTTT	CASNHGDMNTEAFF
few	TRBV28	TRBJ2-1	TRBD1	TGTGCCAGCAGCATTATACAGGGGAACAATGAGCAGTTCTTC	CASSIIQGNNEQFF
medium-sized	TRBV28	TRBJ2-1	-	TGTGCCAGCAGCCTAGGTCGCAATGAGCAGTTCTTC	CASSLGRNEQFF
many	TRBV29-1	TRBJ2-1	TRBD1	TGCAGCGTTGACGGCAATCCCAGGGGGACCCGGCACAATGATGAGCAGTTCTTC	CSVDGNPRGTRHNDEQFF
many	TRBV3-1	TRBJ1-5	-	TGTGCCAGCAGCCAGGAGAATAGCAATCAGCCCCAGCATTTT	CASSQENSNQPQHF
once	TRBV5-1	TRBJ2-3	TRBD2	TGCGCCAGCAGCTCGACTAGCGGCCCCGGGGGCACAGATACGCAGTATTTT	CASSSTSGPGGTDTQYF
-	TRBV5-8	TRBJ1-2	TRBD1	TGTGCCAGCAGCTTGGGGGCAGGGGGATACTTTGGCTACACCTTC	CASSLGAGGYFGYTF
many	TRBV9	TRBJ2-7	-	TGTGCCAGCAGCGCGAGAGGGCTAGTTAGGGCCCTCTCCTACGAGCAGTACTTC	CASSARGLVRALSYEQYF
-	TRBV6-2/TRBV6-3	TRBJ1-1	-	TGTGCCAGCATCAAGGACGGACCGAACACTGAAGCTTTCTTT	CASIKDGPNTEAFF
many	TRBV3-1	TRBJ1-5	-	TGTGCCAGCAGCCAAGGGAGGTTCAGGGGTCAGCCCCAGCATTTT	CASSQGRFRGQPQHF
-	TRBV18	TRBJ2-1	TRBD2	TGTGCCAGCTCACTGGGACTAGCGGAAAACAATGAGCAGTTCTTC	CASSLGLAENNEQFF
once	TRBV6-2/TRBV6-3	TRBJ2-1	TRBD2	TGTGCCAGCAGAACCTATAGCGGGAGCCCCTACAATGAGCAGTTCTTC	CASRTYSGSPYNEQFF
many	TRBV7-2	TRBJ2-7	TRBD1	TGTGCCAGCAGGGGACAGGGGAGTTACGAGCAGTACTTC	CASRGQGSYEQYF
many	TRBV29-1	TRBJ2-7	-	TGCAGCGTCCTACGAGACTACGAGCAGTACTTC	CSVLRDYEQYF
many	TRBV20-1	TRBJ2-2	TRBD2	TGCAGTGCCCGACTTCAAGGGAGGGCGGGCACCGGGGAGCTGTTTTTT	CSARLQGRAGTGELFF
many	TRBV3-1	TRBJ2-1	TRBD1	TGTGCCAGCAGGGGGACAGGGGGCGACTACAATGAGCAGTTCTTC	CASRGTGGDYNEQFF
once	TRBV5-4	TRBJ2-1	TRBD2	TGTGCCAGCAGCCCCTCTCGACTAGCGGGAGTACAGGAGCAGTTCTTC	CASSPSRLAGVQEQFF
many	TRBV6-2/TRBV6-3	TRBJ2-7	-	TGTGCCAGCAGTGAAGCGGGTTACGAGCAGTACTTC	CASSEAGYEQYF
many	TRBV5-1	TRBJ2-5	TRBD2	TGCGCCAGCAGCTTCGGTCTAGCGGGGGAAGAGACCCAGTACTTC	CASSFGLAGEETQYF
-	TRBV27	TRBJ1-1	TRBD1	TGTGCCAGCAGTCCTCCCGCTGGACAGGATAAAGCTTTCTTT	CASSPPAGQDKAFF
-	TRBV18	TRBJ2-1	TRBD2	TGTGCCAGCTCACCGGGACTAGAGGTGAATGAGCAGTTCTTC	CASSPGLEVNEQFF
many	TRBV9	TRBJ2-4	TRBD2	TGTGCCAGCAGCGTAGAGGCCAGCGGGAGTAACATTCAGTACTTC	CASSVEASGSNIQYF
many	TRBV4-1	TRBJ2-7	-	TGCGCCAGCAGCCAAGTGGGCGAATACGAGCAGTACTTC	CASSQVGEYEQYF
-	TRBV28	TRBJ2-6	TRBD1	TGTGCCAGCAGCCCACAGGGGGCGCCTGGGGCCAACGTCCTGACTTTC	CASSPQGAPGANVLTF
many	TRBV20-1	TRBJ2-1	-	TGCAGTGCTCTTGACTACAATGAGCAGTTCTTC	CSALDYNEQFF
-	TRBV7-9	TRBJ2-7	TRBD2	TGTGCCAGCAGCCCGGCAATAGCGGGGGCTGAGCAGTACTTC	CASSPAIAGAEQYF
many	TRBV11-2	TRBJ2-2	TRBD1	TGTGCCAGCAGCTGGGGGACAGCGAACACCGGGGAGCTGTTTTTT	CASSWGTANTGELFF
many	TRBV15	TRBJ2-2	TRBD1	TGTGCCACCAGCAGAGACGCGGGACAGGGGCTACGAACGAACACCGGGGAGCTGTTTTTT	CATSRDAGQGLRTNTGELFF
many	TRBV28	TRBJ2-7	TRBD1	TGTGCCAGCAGAGAGACAGGGTCCTACGAGCAGTACTTC	CASRETGSYEQYF
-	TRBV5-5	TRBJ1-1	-	TGTGCCAGCAGCTTGGTGCCAGGGACCACTGAAGCTTTCTTT	CASSLVPGTTEAFF
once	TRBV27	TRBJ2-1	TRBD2	TGTGCCAGCAGTTTGCCCGCGGGAGGGCCTTACAATGAGCAGTTCTTC	CASSLPAGGPYNEQFF
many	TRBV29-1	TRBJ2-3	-	TGCAGCGTTGACCAAGATACGCAGTATTTT	CSVDQDTQYF
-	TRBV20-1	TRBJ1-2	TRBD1	TGCAGTGCTGGGGGACAGGGCGGGAGTGGCTACACCTTC	CSAGGQGGSGYTF
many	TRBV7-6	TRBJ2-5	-	TGTGCCAGCAGCTTCGGCACGGACCGCCAAGAGACCCAGTACTTC	CASSFGTDRQETQYF
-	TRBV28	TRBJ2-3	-	TGTGCCAGCAGTTTCTCTGCAGGGGTCACAGATACGCAGTATTTT	CASSFSAGVTDTQYF